This TCR beta chain derives from a study of T-cell reconstitution after alpha-beta-depleted transplantation in children. Many counts were recorded for this clonotype. Germline V gene sequence: CDR1 SGHKS, CDR2 YYEKEE (reference sequence). V lost 2 bases to trimming and J lost 0 bases, with 6 bases between them. This CDR3 spans 15 amino acids. A TCRbeta library incorporating unique molecular identifiers was prepared. TCRdb re-called the PCR reads with MiXCR, one entry per CDR3 protein. Here the sample spans around 120,000 distinct CDR3 sequences, 23% being singletons. The sample here was PBMCs, mostly from graft donor cells, taken 180 days after TCRalphabeta/CD19-depleted stem cell transplant. This receptor was obtained from a male patient under 10 years old who had a stem cell transplant for chronic granulomatous disease, so the T cells may come from the graft donor. The chain joins TRBV5-5 to TRBJ2-6; D remains unclear. The CDR3 reads CASSFPYSGANVLTF. CDR3 in DNA: TGTGCCAGCAGCTTCCCCTACTCTGGGGCCAACGTCCTGACTTTC. Using reference TRBV5-5 and TRBJ2-6 for the parts outside the CDR3, the full variable domain is DAGVTQSPTHLIKTRGQQVTLRCSPISGHKSVSWYQQVLGQGPQFIFQYYEKEERGRGNFPDRFSARQFPNYSSELNVNALLLGDSALYLCASSFPYSGANVLTFGAGSRLTVL.